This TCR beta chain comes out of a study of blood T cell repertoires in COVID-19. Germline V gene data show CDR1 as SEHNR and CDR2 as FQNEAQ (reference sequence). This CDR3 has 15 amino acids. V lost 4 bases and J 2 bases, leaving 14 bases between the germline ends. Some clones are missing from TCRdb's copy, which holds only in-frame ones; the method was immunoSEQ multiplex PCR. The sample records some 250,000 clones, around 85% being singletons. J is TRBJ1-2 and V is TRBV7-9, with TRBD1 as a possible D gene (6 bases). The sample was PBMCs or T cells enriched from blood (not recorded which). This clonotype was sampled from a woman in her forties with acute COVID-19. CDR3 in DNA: TGTGCCAGCAGCTGGGCAGAGAGGGGGAACTATGGCTACACCTTC. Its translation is CASSWAERGNYGYTF. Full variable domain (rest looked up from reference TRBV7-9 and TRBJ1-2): DTGVSQNPRHKITKRGQNVTFRCDPISEHNRLYWYRQTLGQGPEFLTYFQNEAQLEKSRLLSDRFSAERPKGSFSTLEIQRTEQGDSAMYLCASSWAERGNYGYTFGSGTRLTVV.